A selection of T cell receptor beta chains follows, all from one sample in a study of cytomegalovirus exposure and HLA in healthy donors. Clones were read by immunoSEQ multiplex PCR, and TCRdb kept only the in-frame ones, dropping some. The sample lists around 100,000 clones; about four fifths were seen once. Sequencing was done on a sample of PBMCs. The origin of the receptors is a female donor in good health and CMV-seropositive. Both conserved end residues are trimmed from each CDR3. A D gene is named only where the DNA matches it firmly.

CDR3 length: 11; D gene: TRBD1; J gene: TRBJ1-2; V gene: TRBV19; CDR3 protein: ASSIDRGYGYT
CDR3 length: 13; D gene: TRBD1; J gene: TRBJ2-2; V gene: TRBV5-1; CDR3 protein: ASSNGQGTTGELF
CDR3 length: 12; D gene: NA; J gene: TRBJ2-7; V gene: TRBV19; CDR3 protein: ASSFLGTPYEQY
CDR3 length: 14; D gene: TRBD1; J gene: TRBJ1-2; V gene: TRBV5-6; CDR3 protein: ASSSTRQGANYGYT
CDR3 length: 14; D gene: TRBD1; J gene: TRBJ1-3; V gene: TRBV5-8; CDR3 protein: ASSLGTGFGRNTIY
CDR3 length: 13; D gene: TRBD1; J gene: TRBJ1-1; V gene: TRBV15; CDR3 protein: ATTVRDRGFGEAF
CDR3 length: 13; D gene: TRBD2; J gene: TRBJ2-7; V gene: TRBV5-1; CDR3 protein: ASSLAASGTGEQY
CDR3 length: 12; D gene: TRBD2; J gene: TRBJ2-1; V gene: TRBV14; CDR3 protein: ASSQDRGGNEQF
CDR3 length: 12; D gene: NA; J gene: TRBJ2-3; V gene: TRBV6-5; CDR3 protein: ASSSSGRGDTQY
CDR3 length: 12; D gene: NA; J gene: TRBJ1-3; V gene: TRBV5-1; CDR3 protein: ASSLTTNGNTIY
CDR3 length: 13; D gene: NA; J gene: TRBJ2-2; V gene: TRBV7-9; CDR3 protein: ASSLGRVNTGELF
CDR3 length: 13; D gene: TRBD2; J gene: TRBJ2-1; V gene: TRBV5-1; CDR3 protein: ASSSGLAVINEQF
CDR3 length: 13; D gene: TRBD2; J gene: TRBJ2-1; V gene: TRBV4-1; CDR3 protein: ASSQGGLEYNEQF
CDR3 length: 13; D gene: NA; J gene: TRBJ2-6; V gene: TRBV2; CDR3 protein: ASSPDLAGANVLT
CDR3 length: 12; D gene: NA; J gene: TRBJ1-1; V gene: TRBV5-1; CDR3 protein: ASSLGHRNTEAF
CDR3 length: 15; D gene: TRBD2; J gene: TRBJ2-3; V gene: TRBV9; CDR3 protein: ASSDIVVSGGADTQY